This T cell receptor (beta chain) was sequenced in a study of cytomegalovirus exposure and HLA in healthy donors. CDR3 length equals 12 residues. V shed 7 bases and J shed 2 bases, with 8 bases lying between them. Germline CDR1 is LGHNA and CDR2 is YNFKEQ. Primers for the PCR totalled 60 Vbeta and 13 Jbeta. Clones were sequenced by immunoSEQ multiplex PCR, and TCRdb holds only the in-frame ones, with some missing. The sample has roughly 120,000 clones, about four fifths seen once. The source material was PBMCs. This rearrangement joins TRBV4-2 to TRBJ1-1; D might be TRBD1 (5 bases). The sequence came from a woman between 18 and 29 years old in good health and CMV-seronegative. Here the CDR3 DNA reads TGTGCCAGCACGGGGGATAACACTGAAGCTTTCTTT. Its translation: CASTGDNTEAFF.